Presented here are 10 T cell receptor beta chains from one specimen sequenced in a study of spatial heterogeneity in lung cancer. Specified time point: blood at routine non-recurrence follow-up after resection. TCRdb ran MiXCR on the 5' RACE reads and lists one entry per CDR3 protein. The sample records roughly 99,000 distinct CDR3 sequences, just under 20% being singletons. Sample: PBMCs, taken at follow-up. The receptors stem from a male donor with early-stage non-small cell lung cancer.

This clonotype was observed a few times. The genes are TRBV20-1 and TRBJ1-1, with D possibly TRBD1 on 5 matching bases. The germline gives CDR1 DFQATT, CDR2 SNEGSKA (reference sequence). Trimming stripped 2 bases from V and 0 bases from J, with 7 bases between. This CDR3 contains 13 residues. The CDR3 region is CSARRGMNTEAFF. The CDR3, as DNA: TGCAGTGCTAGAAGGGGAATGAACACTGAAGCTTTCTTT.

CDR3 residues: CASSQQGYEQYV. Here the CDR3 DNA reads TGTGCCAGCAGTCAACAGGGGTACGAGCAGTACGTC. The chain links TRBV6-6 to TRBJ2-7; 7 nucleotides align to TRBD1. CDR3 length: 12 residues. Germline-derived CDR1 and CDR2 are MNHNY and SVGAGI (reference sequence). V shed 5 bases and J 4 bases; nucleotides not matched to a gene: 2.

The rearrangement joins TRBV5-5 to TRBJ2-5; D call uncertain. Germline V gene sequence: CDR1 SGHKS, CDR2 YYEKEE (reference sequence). The CDR3 has 14 residues. Trimming pared 1 base from V and 5 bases from J, leaving 12 bases between. For the CDR3, the DNA is TGTGCCAGCAGCTTGTCCCTGGCGGTGGAGACCCAGTACTTC. This codes for CASSLSLAVETQYF.

V and J are TRBV12-3 or TRBV12-4 and TRBJ1-6; possible D gene TRBD1, 5 bases. V gave up 3 bases and J gave up 13 bases, with 13 bases separating them. This CDR3 region has 13 residues. The CDR3 spells CASSLTASSPLHF. CDR3 bases: TGTGCCAGCAGTTTGACAGCCTCTTCCCCCCTCCACTTT.

This clonotype has a handful of counts. The V and J genes are TRBV6-1 and TRBJ1-1; D uncertain. The germline V and J ends were trimmed by 11 bases and 1 base, with 17 bases remaining between them. The CDR3 length is 14 residues. Germline CDR1 and CDR2: MNHNS and SASEGT. DNA of the CDR3: TGTGCCGCCCTGCAGTTCTCGGCGAACACTGAAGCTTTCTTT. Translated, it gives CAALQFSANTEAFF.

This clonotype turned up a few times. For the CDR3, the DNA is TGTGCCAGCAGCTTAGCGGGACTAGCGGGGGGGAGTGTCCAAAACACAGATACGCAGTATTTT. As protein: CASSLAGLAGGSVQNTDTQYF. The chain uses TRBV7-8 and TRBJ2-3; TRBD2 matches at 16 bases. V was clipped by 0 bases and J by 2 bases; unmatched bases: 11. Germline loops: CDR1 SGHVS, CDR2 FQNEAQ. The CDR3 has 21 residues.

In its sample, this clonotype was seen many times. The chain joins TRBV2 to TRBJ1-1; D is unclear. The CDR3 extends over 14 amino acids. Germline CDR1 and CDR2: SNHLY and FYNNEI. With 1 base removed from V and 4 bases from J, the gap between germline ends came to 10 bases. The CDR3 here is CASSEVGVSTEAFF. In DNA form, the CDR3 reads TGTGCCAGCAGTGAAGTCGGGGTGAGCACTGAAGCTTTCTTT.

The chain uses TRBV7-6 and TRBJ2-1; 8 bases are a match to TRBD1. Germline assignment: CDR1 SGHVS and CDR2 FNYEAQ. The CDR3 has 14 amino acids. The V segment lost 4 bases and the J segment 7 bases; nucleotides outside the gene matches: 6. DNA for the CDR3: TGTGCCAGCAGCTATCAACAGGGGGGAAATGAGCAGTTCTTC. Protein product: CASSYQQGGNEQFF. The full variable domain, in which reference TRBV7-6 and TRBJ2-1 provide the parts outside the CDR3, is GAGVSQSPRYKVTKRGQDVALRCDPISGHVSLYWYRQALGQGPEFLTYFNYEAQQDKSGLPNDRFSAERPEGSISTLTIQRTEQRDSAMYRCASSYQQGGNEQFFGPGTRLTVL.

The chain links TRBV27 to TRBJ2-3; D unclear. The germline gives CDR1 MNHEY, CDR2 SMNVEV (reference sequence). The CDR3 loop spans 14 amino acids. The germline V and J ends were trimmed by 6 bases and 0 bases, with 10 bases remaining between them. The CDR3 DNA follows: TGTGCCAGCAGGGGTCTGACTAGCACAGATACGCAGTATTTT. It codes for CASRGLTSTDTQYF.

This clonotype was seen repeatedly, ten times or more. The V and J genes are TRBV6-2 or TRBV6-3 and TRBJ2-7, with D unclear. The CDR3 runs 12 residues. The germline V and J ends were trimmed by 6 bases and 2 bases, with 8 bases remaining between them. In germline, CDR1 is MNHEY, CDR2 SVGEGT. DNA of the CDR3: TGTGCCAGCAGCCGAGTAACCTACGAGCAGTACGTC. Translated, it gives CASSRVTYEQYV.